Given below is one T cell receptor beta chain in context. Only in-frame clones appear in the TCRdb table, and some are missing; sequencing was by immunoSEQ multiplex PCR. This sample has approximately 110,000 clones, with about nine tenths found just once. These data originate in a study of control samples from healthy donors and cancer patients. Trimming shortened V by 1 base and J by 4 bases, and 10 bases separated the two germline ends. The CDR3 length is 14 residues. The germline V gene has CDR1 MGHDK and CDR2 SYGVNS. The chain is built from TRBV25-1 and TRBJ1-1, with D unresolved. Input material: blood. This clonotype was obtained from a woman younger than 30 in good health. CDR3 sequence reads: CASSELGGITEAFF. CDR3 coding DNA: TGTGCCAGCAGTGAATTGGGCGGTATCACTGAAGCTTTCTTT.